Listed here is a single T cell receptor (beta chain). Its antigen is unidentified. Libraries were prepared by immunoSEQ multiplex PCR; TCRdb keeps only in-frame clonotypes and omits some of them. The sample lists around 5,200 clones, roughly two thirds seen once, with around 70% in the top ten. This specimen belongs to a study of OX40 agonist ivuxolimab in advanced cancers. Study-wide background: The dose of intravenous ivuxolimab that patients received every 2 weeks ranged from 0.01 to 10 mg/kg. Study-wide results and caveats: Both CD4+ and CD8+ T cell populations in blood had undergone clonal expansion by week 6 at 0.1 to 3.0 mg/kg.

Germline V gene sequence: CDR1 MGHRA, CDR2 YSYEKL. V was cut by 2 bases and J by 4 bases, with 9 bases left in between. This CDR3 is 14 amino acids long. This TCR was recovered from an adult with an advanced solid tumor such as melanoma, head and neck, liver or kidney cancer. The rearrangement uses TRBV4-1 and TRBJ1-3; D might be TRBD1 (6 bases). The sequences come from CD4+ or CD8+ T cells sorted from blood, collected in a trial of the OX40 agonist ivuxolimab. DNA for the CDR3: TGCGCCAGCAGCCAAACAGGGTTAGGAAACACCATATATTTT. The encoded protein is CASSQTGLGNTIYF.